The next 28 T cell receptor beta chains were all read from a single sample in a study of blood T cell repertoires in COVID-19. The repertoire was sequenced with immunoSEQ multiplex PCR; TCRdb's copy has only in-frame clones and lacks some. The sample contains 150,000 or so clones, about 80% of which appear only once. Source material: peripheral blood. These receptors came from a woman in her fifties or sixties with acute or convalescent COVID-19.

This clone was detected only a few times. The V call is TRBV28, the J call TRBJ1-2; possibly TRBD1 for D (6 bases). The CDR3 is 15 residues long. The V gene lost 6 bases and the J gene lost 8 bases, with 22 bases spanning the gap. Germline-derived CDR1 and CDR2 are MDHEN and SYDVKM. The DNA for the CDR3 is TGTGCCAGCAGGACGACCCGACAGGTATGGGGGGGCTACACCTTC. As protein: CASRTTRQVWGGYTF.

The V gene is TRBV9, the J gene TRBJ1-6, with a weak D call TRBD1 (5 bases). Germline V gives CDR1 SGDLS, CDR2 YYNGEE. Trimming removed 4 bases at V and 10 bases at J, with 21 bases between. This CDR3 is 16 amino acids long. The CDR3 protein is CASSSEGRVGQSPLHF. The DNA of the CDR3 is TGTGCCAGCAGCTCGGAGGGCAGGGTCGGTCAATCACCCCTCCACTTT. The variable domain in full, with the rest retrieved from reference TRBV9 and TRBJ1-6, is DSGVTQTPKHLITATGQRVTLRCSPRSGDLSVYWYQQSLDQGLQFLIQYYNGEERAKGNILERFSAQQFPDLHSELNLSSLELGDSALYFCASSSEGRVGQSPLHFGNGTRLTVT.

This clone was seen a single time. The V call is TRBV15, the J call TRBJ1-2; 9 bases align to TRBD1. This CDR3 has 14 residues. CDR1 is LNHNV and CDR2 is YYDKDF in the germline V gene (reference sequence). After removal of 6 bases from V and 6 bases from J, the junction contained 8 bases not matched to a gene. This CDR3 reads CATSGGQGSHGYTF. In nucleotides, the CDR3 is TGTGCCACCAGTGGGGGACAGGGCTCTCATGGCTACACCTTC.

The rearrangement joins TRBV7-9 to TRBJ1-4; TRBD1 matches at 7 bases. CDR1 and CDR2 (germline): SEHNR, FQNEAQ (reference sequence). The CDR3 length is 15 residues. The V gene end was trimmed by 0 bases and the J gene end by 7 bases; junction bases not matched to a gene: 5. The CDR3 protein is CASSLAQGVVEKLFF. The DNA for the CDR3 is TGTGCCAGCAGCTTAGCCCAGGGGGTGGTTGAAAAACTGTTTTTT.

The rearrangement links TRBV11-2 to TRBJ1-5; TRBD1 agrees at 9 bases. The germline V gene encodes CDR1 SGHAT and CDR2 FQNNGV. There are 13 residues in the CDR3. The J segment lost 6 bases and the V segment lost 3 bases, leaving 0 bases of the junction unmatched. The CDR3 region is CASSLDRGQPQHF. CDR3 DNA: TGTGCCAGCAGCTTGGACAGGGGTCAGCCCCAGCATTTT.

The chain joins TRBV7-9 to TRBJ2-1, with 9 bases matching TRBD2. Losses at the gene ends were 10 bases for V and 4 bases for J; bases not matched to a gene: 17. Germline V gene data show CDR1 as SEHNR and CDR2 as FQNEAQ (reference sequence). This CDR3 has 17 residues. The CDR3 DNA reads TGTGCCACGGGAGGGGTTAGCGGGGGACAGAGATACAATGAGCAGTTCTTC. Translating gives CATGGVSGGQRYNEQFF.

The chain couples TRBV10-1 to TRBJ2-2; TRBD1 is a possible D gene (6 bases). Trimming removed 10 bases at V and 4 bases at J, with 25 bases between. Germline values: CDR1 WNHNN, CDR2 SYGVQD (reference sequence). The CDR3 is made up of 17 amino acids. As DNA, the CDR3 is TGCGCCAACGTGCAGGGGACCCCGCCGGTCGGCACCGGGGAGCTGTTTTTT. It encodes CANVQGTPPVGTGELFF.

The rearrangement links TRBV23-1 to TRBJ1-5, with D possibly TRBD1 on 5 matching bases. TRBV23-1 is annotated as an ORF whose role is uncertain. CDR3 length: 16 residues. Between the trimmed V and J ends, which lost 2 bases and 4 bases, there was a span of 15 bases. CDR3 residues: CASSQETHRCNQPQHF. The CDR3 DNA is TGCGCCAGCAGTCAAGAAACCCACAGGTGTAATCAGCCCCAGCATTTT.

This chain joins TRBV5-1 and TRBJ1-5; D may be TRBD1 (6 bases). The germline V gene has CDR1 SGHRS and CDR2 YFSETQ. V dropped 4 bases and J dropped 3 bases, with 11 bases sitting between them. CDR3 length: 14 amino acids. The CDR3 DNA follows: TGCGCCAGCAGCCCACAGGGAATCAATCAGCCCCAGCATTTT. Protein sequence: CASSPQGINQPQHF. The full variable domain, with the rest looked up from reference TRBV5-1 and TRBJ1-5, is KAGVTQTPRYLIKTRGQQVTLSCSPISGHRSVSWYQQTPGQGLQFLFEYFSETQRNKGNFPGRFSGRQFSNSRSEMNVSTLELGDSALYLCASSPQGINQPQHFGDGTRLSIL.

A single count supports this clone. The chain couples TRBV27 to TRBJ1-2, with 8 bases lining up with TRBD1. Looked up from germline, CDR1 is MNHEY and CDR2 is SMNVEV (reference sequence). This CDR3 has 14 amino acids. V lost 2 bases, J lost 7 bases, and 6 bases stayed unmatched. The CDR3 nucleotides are TGTGCCAGCAGTTTAACGGGACAGGCCGGTGGCTACACCTTC. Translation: CASSLTGQAGGYTF.

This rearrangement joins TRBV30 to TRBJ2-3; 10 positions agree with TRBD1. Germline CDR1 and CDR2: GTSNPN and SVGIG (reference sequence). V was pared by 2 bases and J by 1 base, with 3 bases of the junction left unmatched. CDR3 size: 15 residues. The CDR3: CAWSRGQGGTDTQYF. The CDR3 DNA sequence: TGTGCCTGGAGTCGAGGACAGGGGGGCACAGATACGCAGTATTTT.

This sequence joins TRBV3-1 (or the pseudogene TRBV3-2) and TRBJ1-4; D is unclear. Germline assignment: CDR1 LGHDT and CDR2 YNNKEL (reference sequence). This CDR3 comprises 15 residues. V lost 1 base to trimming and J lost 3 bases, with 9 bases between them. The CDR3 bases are TGTGCCAGCAGCCAAGCGTACAGCTCTAATGAAAAACTGTTTTTT. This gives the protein CASSQAYSSNEKLFF.

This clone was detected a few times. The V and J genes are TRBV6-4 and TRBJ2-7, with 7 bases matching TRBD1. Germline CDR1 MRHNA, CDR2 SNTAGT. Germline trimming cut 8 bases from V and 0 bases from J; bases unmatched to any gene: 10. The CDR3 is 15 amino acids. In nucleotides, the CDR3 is TGTGCCAGCCTTAGAGTCACAGGGGTCTCCTACGAGCAGTACGTC. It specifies CASLRVTGVSYEQYV.

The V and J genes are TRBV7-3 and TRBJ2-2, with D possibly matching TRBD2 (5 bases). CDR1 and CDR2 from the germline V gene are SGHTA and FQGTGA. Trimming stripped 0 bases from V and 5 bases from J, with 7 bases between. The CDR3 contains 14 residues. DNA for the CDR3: TGTGCCAGCAGCTTAACAACGGGGACCGGGGAGCTGTTTTTT. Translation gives CASSLTTGTGELFF.

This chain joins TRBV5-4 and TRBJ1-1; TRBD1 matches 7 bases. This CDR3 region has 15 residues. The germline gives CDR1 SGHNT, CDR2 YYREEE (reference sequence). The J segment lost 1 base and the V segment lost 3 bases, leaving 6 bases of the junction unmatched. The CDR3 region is CASSSSGTANTEAFF. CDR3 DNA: TGTGCCAGCAGCTCATCCGGGACAGCGAACACTGAAGCTTTCTTT.

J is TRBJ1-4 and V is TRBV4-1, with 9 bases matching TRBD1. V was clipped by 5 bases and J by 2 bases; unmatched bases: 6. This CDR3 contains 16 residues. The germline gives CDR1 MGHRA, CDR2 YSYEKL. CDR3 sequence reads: CASSKGTGNTNEKLFF. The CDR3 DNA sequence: TGCGCCAGCAGCAAGGGGACAGGGAACACTAATGAAAAACTGTTTTTT.

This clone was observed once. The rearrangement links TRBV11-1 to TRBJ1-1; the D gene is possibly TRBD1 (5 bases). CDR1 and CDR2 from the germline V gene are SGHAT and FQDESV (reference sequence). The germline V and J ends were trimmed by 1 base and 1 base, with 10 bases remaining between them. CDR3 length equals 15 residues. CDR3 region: CASSLVRGGNTEAFF. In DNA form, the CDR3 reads TGTGCCAGCAGCTTAGTTCGCGGGGGGAACACTGAAGCTTTCTTT.

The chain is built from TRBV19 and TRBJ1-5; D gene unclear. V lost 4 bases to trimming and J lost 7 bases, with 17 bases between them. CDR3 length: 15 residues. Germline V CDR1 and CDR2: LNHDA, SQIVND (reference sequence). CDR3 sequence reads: CASSTAGRGQQPQHF. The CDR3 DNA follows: TGTGCCAGTAGTACCGCCGGACGGGGTCAACAGCCCCAGCATTTT.

In DNA form, the CDR3 reads TGTGCCAGCAGCCGACTAGAGACCCAGTACTTC. This sequence encodes CASSRLETQYF. The rearrangement joins TRBV3-1 (or the pseudogene TRBV3-2) to TRBJ2-5; D unclear. The length of the CDR3 is 11 residues. V lost 4 bases, J lost 4 bases, and 4 bases lay in between. Germline CDR1 LGHDT, CDR2 YNNKEL (reference sequence).

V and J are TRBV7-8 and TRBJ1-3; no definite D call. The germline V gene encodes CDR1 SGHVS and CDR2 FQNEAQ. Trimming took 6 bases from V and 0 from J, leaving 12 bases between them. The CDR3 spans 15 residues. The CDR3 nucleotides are TGTGCCAGCAGTTACACAGAACTCTCTGGAAACACCATATATTTT. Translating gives CASSYTELSGNTIYF.

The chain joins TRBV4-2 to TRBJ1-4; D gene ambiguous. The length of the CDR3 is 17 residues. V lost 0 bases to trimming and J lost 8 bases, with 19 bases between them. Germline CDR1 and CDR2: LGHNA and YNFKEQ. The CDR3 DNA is TGTGCCAGCAGCCAAGATCCTCTGAGGGCGTCCGGAGAAAAACTGTTTTTT. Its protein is CASSQDPLRASGEKLFF.

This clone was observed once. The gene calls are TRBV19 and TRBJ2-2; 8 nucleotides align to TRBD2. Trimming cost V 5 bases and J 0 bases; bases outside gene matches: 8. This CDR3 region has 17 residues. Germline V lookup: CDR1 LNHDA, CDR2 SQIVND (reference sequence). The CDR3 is CASSLAPGGANTGELFF. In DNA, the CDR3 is TGTGCCAGTAGTCTAGCCCCGGGAGGGGCGAACACCGGGGAGCTGTTTTTT.

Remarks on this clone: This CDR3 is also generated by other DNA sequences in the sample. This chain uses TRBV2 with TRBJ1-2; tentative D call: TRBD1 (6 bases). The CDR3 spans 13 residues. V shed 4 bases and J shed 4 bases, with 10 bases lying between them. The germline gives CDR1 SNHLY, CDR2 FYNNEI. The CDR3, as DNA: TGTGCCAGCAGTGCGGACAGCTCCTATGGCTACACCTTC. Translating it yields CASSADSSYGYTF.

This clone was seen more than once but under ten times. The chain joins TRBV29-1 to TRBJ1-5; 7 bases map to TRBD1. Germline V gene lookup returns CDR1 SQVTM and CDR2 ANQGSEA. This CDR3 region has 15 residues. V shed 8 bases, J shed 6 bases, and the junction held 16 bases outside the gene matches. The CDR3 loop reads CSPYRDRWVGQPQHF. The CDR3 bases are TGCAGCCCGTATCGGGACAGATGGGTCGGTCAGCCCCAGCATTTT.

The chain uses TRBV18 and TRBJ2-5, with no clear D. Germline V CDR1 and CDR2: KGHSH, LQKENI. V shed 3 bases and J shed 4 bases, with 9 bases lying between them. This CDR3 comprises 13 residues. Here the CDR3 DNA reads TGTGCCAGCTCACCCAATTACGGAGAGACCCAGTACTTC. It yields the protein CASSPNYGETQYF.

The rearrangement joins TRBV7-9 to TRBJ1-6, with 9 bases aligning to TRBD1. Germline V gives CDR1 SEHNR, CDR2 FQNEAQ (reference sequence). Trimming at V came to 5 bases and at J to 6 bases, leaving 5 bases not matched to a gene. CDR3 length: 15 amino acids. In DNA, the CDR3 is TGTGCCAGCAGCAGACACAGGGGGCCTAATTCACCCCTCCACTTT. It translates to CASSRHRGPNSPLHF.

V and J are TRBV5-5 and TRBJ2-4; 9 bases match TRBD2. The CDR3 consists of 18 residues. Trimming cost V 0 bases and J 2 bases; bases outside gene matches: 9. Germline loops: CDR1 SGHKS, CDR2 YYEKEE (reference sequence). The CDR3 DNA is TGTGCCAGCAGCTTGGGCTGGGAGCGGGGGGCCACCAAAAACATTCAGTACTTC. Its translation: CASSLGWERGATKNIQYF.

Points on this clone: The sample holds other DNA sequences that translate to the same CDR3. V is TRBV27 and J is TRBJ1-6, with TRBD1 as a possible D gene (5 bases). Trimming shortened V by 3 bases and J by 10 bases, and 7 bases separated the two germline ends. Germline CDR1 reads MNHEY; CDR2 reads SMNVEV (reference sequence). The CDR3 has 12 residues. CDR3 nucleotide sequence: TGTGCCAGCAGTTTGTACAGGTCACCCCTCCACTTT. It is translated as CASSLYRSPLHF.